Presented here are 10 T cell receptor beta chains from one specimen sequenced in a study of vaccination and CD4 T cells after COVID-19 (dated by TCRdb to about 2022). This sample's treatment or condition label indicates: approximately 11-day PBMC culture with coronavirus spike peptide pools or control peptides (ViraFEST assay). CD4+ T cells from unexposed donors were collected before the COVID-19 pandemic (2011-2018). No antigens are known for them. Libraries were made using PCR. The instrument given in TCRdb is Illumina iSeq 100. TCR sequencing of DNA from cultured CD4+ T cells used the Oncomine TCR Beta short-read assay at the Johns Hopkins FTIC core. TCRdb passed the public sequencing reads through fastp at Q25 and MiXCR, retaining productive beta sequences. Identical CDR3 protein sequences are pooled into one entry, listed with their most common genes and DNA. Across this sample there are 650 to 850 distinct CDR3 sequences, with about an eighth seen only once. Around 33% of the sample is held by the ten biggest clonotypes.

Sequenced input: CD4+ T cells from blood, cultured in vitro. These receptors all come from a human donor in good health.

The V call is TRBV5-1, the J call TRBJ2-7; D is possibly TRBD1 or TRBD2 (5 bases each). The germline V gene has CDR1 SGHRS and CDR2 YFSETQ. The CDR3 has 15 residues. The V gene lost 4 bases and the J gene lost 2 bases, with 16 bases spanning the gap. The CDR3 bases are TGCGCCAGCAGCGTACTGGGGACGCAAACCTACGAGCAGTACTTC. It translates to CASSVLGTQTYEQYF.

This clonotype is categorized as large (0.1 to 1%). The CDR3 DNA reads as TGCAGTGCTAGACTACAGTTGAACACTGAAGCTTTCTTT. Its protein product is CSARLQLNTEAFF. The genes are TRBV20-1 and TRBJ1-1; D gene ambiguous. Germline loops: CDR1 DFQATT, CDR2 SNEGSKA (reference sequence). The CDR3 has 13 residues. V was clipped by 2 bases and J by 0 bases, with 7 bases between them.

CDR3 loop: CASSPERETQYF. CDR3 sequence (DNA): TGTGCCAGCTCACCAGAGCGAGAGACCCAGTACTTC. This chain connects TRBV18 to TRBJ2-5; unclear D gene. The germline CDR1 and CDR2 sequences are KGHSH and LQKENI. The CDR3 totals 12 residues. Trimming removed 2 bases from V and 4 bases from J, with 5 bases in between.

This clonotype is medium-sized. The rearrangement uses TRBV5-4 and TRBJ2-3; D call uncertain. Germline-derived CDR1 and CDR2 are SGHNT and YYREEE (reference sequence). Trimming took 3 bases from V and 3 from J, leaving 14 bases between them. The CDR3 sequence is 15 residues long. The CDR3, as DNA: TGTGCCAGCAGCTCGCCTAGGTTGCAAACAGATACGCAGTATTTT. Translated: CASSSPRLQTDTQYF.

The V gene is TRBV18, the J gene TRBJ1-6; D is unclear. V shed 2 bases and J shed 5 bases, with 7 bases lying between them. The CDR3 is made up of 14 amino acids. CDR1 and CDR2 from the germline V gene are KGHSH and LQKENI. The CDR3 region is CASSPTADNSPLHF. CDR3 DNA: TGTGCCAGCTCACCAACGGCAGATAATTCACCCCTCCACTTT.

Comment on this clonotype: A much larger clone differs by one base, so this may be a read error. V gene TRBV2 combines with J gene TRBJ1-5, with TRBD1 matching over 8 bases. The CDR3 runs to 14 residues. Germline CDR1 is SNHLY and CDR2 is FYNNEI. In DNA form, the CDR3 reads TGTGCCAGCAGTTTTGGACAGGGAGGTCAGCCCCAGCGTTTT. The encoded protein is CASSFGQGGQPQRF.

Note on this clonotype: Germline and junction disagree at one end, which may indicate a read error. The chain combines TRBV7-7 with TRBJ2-3; D unclear. The CDR3 sequence is 13 residues long. Germline lookup yields CDR1 SSHAT and CDR2 FNYEAQ (reference sequence). CDR3 in DNA: TGTGCTAGCAGCCAAGAGAATGCAGATACGCAGTATTTT. Amino acids: CASSQENADTQYF.

By its share, this clonotype is large. The gene calls are TRBV28 and TRBJ1-5, with 11 bases lining up with TRBD1. The CDR3 is 17 amino acids. J lost 0 bases, V lost 6 bases, and 7 bases had no gene match. The V gene's germline CDR1 is MDHEN and CDR2 SYDVKM. CDR3 sequence: CASRDRDRGYSNQPQHF. The CDR3 DNA reads as TGTGCCAGCAGGGACCGGGACAGGGGGTATAGCAATCAGCCCCAGCATTTT. The variable domain in full, with the rest retrieved from reference TRBV28 and TRBJ1-5, is DVKVTQSSRYLVKRTGEKVFLECVQDMDHENMFWYRQDPGLGLRLIYFSYDVKMKEKGDIPEGYSVSREKKERFSLILESASTNQTSMYLCASRDRDRGYSNQPQHFGDGTRLSIL.

In its sample, this clonotype is large. The V gene is TRBV7-9, the J gene TRBJ2-2; D unresolved. CDR1 and CDR2 (germline): SEHNR, FQNEAQ (reference sequence). The V end lost 8 bases, the J end lost 3 bases, and 13 bases lay between the germline ends. CDR3 length: 14 residues. In nucleotides, the CDR3 is TGTGCCAGCCCGGATCAGAAAGACACCGGGGAGCTGTTTTTT. It is translated as CASPDQKDTGELFF.

By frequency in the sample, this clonotype is large. The CDR3 coding sequence is TGTGCCAGCAGCTTGCACTCAGGGAGCCCGGGGAGTGGCTACACCTTC. Translated, it gives CASSLHSGSPGSGYTF. V and J are TRBV5-4 and TRBJ1-2; TRBD1 is a possible D gene (5 bases). The CDR3 has 16 residues. Trimming took 1 base from V and 7 from J, leaving 20 bases between them. Germline V gene lookup returns CDR1 SGHNT and CDR2 YYREEE (reference sequence).